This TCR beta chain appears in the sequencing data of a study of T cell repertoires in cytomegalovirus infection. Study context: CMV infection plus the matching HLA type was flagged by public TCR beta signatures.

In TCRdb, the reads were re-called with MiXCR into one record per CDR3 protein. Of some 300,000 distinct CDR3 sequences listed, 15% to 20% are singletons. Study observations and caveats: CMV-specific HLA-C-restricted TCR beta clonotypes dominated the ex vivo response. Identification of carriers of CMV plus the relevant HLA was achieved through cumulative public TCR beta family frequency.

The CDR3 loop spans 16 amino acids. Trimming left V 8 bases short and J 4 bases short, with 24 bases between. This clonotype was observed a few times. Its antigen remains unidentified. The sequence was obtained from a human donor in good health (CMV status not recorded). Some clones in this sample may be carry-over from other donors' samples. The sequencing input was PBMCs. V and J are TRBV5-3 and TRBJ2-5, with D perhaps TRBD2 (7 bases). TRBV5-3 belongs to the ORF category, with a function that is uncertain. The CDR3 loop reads CASSLWGGGLGETQYF. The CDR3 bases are TGTGCCAGCAGCCTCTGGGGGGGGGGCCTGGGAGAGACCCAGTACTTC.